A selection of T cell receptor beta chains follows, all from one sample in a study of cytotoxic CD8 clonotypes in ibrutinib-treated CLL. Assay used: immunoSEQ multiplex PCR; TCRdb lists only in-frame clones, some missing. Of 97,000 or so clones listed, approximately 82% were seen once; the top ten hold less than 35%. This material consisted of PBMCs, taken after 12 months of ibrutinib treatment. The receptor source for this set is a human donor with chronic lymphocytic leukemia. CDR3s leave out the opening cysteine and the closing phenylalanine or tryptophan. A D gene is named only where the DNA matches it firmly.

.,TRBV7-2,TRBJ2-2,ASSRQAGSNTGELF
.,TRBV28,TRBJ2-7,ASLGTPFTYEQY
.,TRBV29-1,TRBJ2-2,SVGHSSGELF
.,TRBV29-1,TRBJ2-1,SVRGLSNEQF
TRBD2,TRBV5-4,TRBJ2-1,ASSPTSGGFGNEQF
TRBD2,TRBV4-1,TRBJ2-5,ASSLGGGQETQY
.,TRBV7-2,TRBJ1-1,ASSLTGSMNTEAF
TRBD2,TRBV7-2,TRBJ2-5,ASSRASGGAWETQY
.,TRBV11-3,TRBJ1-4,ASSLTTASNEKLF
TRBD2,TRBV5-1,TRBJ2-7,ASSLVPSGTPGEQY
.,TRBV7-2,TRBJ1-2,ASSSIGQGFYGYT
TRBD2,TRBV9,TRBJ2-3,ASTRLAGGPDTQY
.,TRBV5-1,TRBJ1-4,ASSSSGGTNEKLF
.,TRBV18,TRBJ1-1,ASSRDGGGTEAF
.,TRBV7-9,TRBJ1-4,ASSSRGSGEKLF
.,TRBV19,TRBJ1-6,ASSMDSQTGPLH
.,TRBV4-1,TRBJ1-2,ASSQDLSAQGGGGYGYT
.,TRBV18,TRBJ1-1,ASSPGSGRDTEAF
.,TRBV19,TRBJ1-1,ASSMGGVSIATEAF
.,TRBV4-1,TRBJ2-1,ASSPTYRNEQF
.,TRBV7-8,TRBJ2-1,ASSLVDEQF
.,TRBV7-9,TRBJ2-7,ASSGTGEHEQY
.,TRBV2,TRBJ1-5,ASSRSRGNQPQH
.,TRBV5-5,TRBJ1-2,ASSVGGPPNYGYT
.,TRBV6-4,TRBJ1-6,ASSRVGAHNSPLH
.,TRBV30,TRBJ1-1,AWNGGSTEAF
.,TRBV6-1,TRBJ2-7,ASSELRAPSGLRSNEQY
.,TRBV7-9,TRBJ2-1,ASSLGGSEQF
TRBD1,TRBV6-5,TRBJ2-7,ASSPWTGGPYEQY
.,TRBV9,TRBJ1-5,ASSPRDTRDSNQPQH
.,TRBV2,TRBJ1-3,ASSGLGNTIY
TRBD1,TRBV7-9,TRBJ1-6,ASSPTGGLIH
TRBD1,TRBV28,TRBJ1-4,ASSSTGSNEKLF
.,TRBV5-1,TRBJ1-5,ASSLSGAPNQPQH
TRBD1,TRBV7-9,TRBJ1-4,ASSEDRGRNEKLF
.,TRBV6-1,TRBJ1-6,ASSENWNSPLH
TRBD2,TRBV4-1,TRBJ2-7,ASSHSRSLAGGTHGSYEQY
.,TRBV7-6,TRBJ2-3,ASSRGTLTDTQY
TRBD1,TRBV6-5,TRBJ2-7,ASRGTGTYEQY
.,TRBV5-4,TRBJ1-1,ASSSRDTNTEAF
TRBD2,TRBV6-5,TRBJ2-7,ASSYQRGGYEQY
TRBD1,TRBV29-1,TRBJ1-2,SVAPGQRPSNYGYT
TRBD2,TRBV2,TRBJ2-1,ASRNGLAGGNEQF
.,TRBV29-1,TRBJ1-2,SVKPGLGLFGYT
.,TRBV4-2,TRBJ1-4,ASSPRMNSNEKLF
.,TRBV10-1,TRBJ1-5,ASSEGGSGNQPQH
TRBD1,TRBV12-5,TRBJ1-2,ASGAGTANYGYT
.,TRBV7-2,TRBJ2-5,ASSLQGGWQETQY
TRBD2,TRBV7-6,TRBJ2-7,ASSSGGGLSYEQY
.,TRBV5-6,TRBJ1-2,ASSLRHLDGDDGYT
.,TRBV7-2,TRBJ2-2,ASSPSPGPPNTGELF
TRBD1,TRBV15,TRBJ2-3,ATSRDVGTGSDTQY
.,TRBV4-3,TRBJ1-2,ASSQDLGISFYGYT
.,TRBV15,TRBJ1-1,ATSRDGIANTEAF
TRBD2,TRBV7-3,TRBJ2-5,ASSSTGLAGGPETQY